Detailed here is one T cell receptor (beta chain). Its antigen is currently unknown. The CDR3 is 13 residues long. Germline assignment: CDR1 DFQATT and CDR2 SNEGSKA (reference sequence). The sample originates from a study of CXCR3-negative and CXCR3-positive naive CD8 T cells. Libraries of TRB cDNA were made by 5' RACE and carried UMIs. TCRdb reprocessed the 5' RACE reads, keeping one entry per CDR3 protein, no DNA. Recorded for this sample: 65,000 to 75,000 distinct CDR3 sequences. Study results and limitations: Memory CD8+ cells showed much lower diversity, while both naive subsets were comparably high. The study found CXCR3 expression partially decreased after cryopreservation and ran most assays on fresh PBMCs.

This clonotype was sampled from a human donor in good health. Some clones in this sample may be carry-over from other donors' samples. V usage is TRBV20-1 and J usage is TRBJ1-1. Sequencing was done on a sample of naive CXCR3- CD8+ T cells from blood. The sample's subset: CD45RO-CCR7+CD27+CD95- naive CD8+ T cells lacking CXCR3 (TNR3-). CDR3 sequence reads: CSARDREVTEAFF.